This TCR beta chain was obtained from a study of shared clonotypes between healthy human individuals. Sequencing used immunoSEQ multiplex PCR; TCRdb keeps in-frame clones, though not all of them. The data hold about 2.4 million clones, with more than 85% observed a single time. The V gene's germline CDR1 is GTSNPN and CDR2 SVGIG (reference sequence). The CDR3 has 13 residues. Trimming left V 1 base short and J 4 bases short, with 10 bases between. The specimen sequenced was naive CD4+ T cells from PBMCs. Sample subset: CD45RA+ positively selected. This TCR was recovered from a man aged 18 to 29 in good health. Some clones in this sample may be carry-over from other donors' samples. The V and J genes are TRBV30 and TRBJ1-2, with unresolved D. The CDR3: CAWSGGRSYGYTF. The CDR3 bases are TGTGCCTGGAGTGGAGGACGGAGCTATGGCTACACCTTC.